Listed below are T cell receptor beta chains from one sample, sequenced in a study of a mutant IDH1 vaccine in newly diagnosed glioma. Produced via immunoSEQ multiplex PCR; TCRdb's table is partial and in-frame only. The profile shows around 56,000 clones, about 86% of them singletons. These TCRs are of unknown antigen specificity. This material consisted of PBMCs, taken from a glioma patient whose treatment included an IDH1 peptide vaccine. All receptors come from a man aged 30 to 45 with glioma. Each CDR3 is given without its conserved first and last residue. A D gene is named only where the DNA matches it firmly.

j_gene	d_gene	v_gene	CDR3aa
TRBJ2-7	NA	TRBV19	ASSKGKTYEQY
TRBJ2-2	NA	TRBV28	ASSPAPGPTGELF
TRBJ1-1	NA	TRBV29-1	SVQSPYKNTEAF
TRBJ2-1	TRBD2	TRBV7-2	ASNPAGELTYNEQF
TRBJ1-3	TRBD1	TRBV6-1	ASSPSDRAGNTIY
TRBJ1-1	NA	TRBV18	ASSPQGSTNTEAF
TRBJ2-5	NA	TRBV11-2	ASSLRKTQY
TRBJ2-3	TRBD2	TRBV2	ASSVQGASGGPTSTDTQY
TRBJ2-7	TRBD2	TRBV28	ASSPLWDGGGEQY
TRBJ1-2	NA	TRBV11-3	ASRRDGGVYGYT
TRBJ1-5	TRBD1	TRBV28	ASQRGQTNQPQH
TRBJ1-6	TRBD1	TRBV5-1	ASRIGQGNSPLH
TRBJ1-5	TRBD1	TRBV19	ASTTGGAQH
TRBJ2-3	TRBD2	TRBV10-1	ASSSGGVTDTQY
TRBJ2-5	TRBD2	TRBV11-2	ASNGLAGTETQY
TRBJ2-2	NA	TRBV9	ASSGVAGATGELF
TRBJ2-7	NA	TRBV19	ASSIDHGRDYEQY
TRBJ1-5	NA	TRBV16	ASSQGYGNQPQH
TRBJ2-1	NA	TRBV5-1	ASSGGVTYNEQF
TRBJ1-2	TRBD1	TRBV6-1	ASSEGWGQGNYGYT
TRBJ2-5	NA	TRBV11-2	ASSLDRPPATQY
TRBJ2-3	TRBD2	TRBV7-9	ASSLTSGGPTDTQY
TRBJ2-5	NA	TRBV5-8	ASSLGSGDQETQY
TRBJ2-1	TRBD1	TRBV19	ATWDRVINEQF
TRBJ1-1	TRBD1	TRBV5-1	ASSSQRSGQGRTEAF
TRBJ1-4	NA	TRBV6-1	ASREQELWEKLF
TRBJ1-1	TRBD1	TRBV5-5	ASSLDRGATEAF
TRBJ1-2	NA	TRBV7-6	ASSPPPGLMGDGYT
TRBJ2-7	NA	TRBV10-3	AISESQIAYEQY
TRBJ1-5	NA	TRBV18	ASSPQAISNQPQH
TRBJ2-3	NA	TRBV5-1	ASGTSPSTDTQY
TRBJ2-1	NA	TRBV7-9	ASSLNPVKQF
TRBJ2-2	NA	TRBV29-1	SVTNVRGGELF
TRBJ2-1	NA	TRBV4-1	ASSQGASGEQF
TRBJ1-2	TRBD1	TRBV5-1	ASSTSQGPHGYT
TRBJ2-1	NA	TRBV6-1	ASSVEASAYNEQF
TRBJ1-1	TRBD1	TRBV10-3	AIRGTGGTEAF
TRBJ2-7	TRBD2	TRBV28	ASIDIAGGGLRQQY
TRBJ2-2	TRBD2	TRBV5-4	ASSWGLAGGNTGELF
TRBJ1-1	NA	TRBV27	ASSLAGPPNTEAF
TRBJ1-5	NA	TRBV7-2	ASSWKGIGPKGNQPQH
TRBJ1-4	NA	TRBV29-1	SVEEGYEKLF
TRBJ1-3	TRBD1	TRBV19	ASSWTGGTLSGNTIY
TRBJ1-2	NA	TRBV6-5	ASSYGGTYGYT
TRBJ2-1	NA	TRBV19	ASSITGGREQF
TRBJ2-3	NA	TRBV5-8	ASSLAASGPSTDTQY
TRBJ2-7	NA	TRBV7-8	ASSPRPLDEQY
TRBJ2-7	NA	TRBV5-5	ASSLDRAYEQY
TRBJ1-1	NA	TRBV7-9	ASNPGGTHMNTEAF
TRBJ1-6	NA	TRBV7-6	ASSILQGNRNSPLH
TRBJ2-1	NA	TRBV10-2	ASSVRGIGYNEQF
TRBJ2-7	TRBD2	TRBV11-2	ASSPSGVGEQY
TRBJ1-1	NA	TRBV27	ASMRDPIGAEAF
TRBJ2-1	TRBD2	TRBV19	ASTLVVGLAPHEQF
TRBJ2-2	NA	TRBV19	ASSIKTGYWDTGELF
TRBJ1-5	TRBD1	TRBV5-1	ASSLKGQGPYSNQPQH